The 30 T cell receptor beta chains given below trace back to one sample, sequenced in a study of cytomegalovirus exposure and HLA in healthy donors. PCR employed 60 Vbeta and 13 Jbeta primers. Data came from immunoSEQ multiplex PCR; TCRdb stores just in-frame clones and leaves some out. The sample contains 50,000 to 75,000 clones, 80% of which appear only once. The sample comprised PBMCs. The origin of the receptors is a woman aged 35 to 49 in good health and CMV-seronegative.

The chain joins TRBV27 to TRBJ1-2; no definite D call. The CDR3 has 12 amino acids. Per the germline V gene, CDR1 is MNHEY and CDR2 is SMNVEV (reference sequence). V was pared by 3 bases and J by 7 bases, with 9 bases between. The CDR3 DNA reads TGTGCCAGCAGTTTGGGAGGGAGTGGCTACACCTTC. Translation gives CASSLGGSGYTF.

The rearrangement links TRBV11-3 to TRBJ2-5; D gene uncertain. CDR3 length equals 13 residues. The germline V gene encodes CDR1 SGHNT and CDR2 YENEEA. With 3 bases removed from V and 5 bases from J, the gap between germline ends came to 10 bases. CDR3 in DNA: TGTGCCAGCAGCTTTGGCATCAGGGAGACCCAGTACTTC. It specifies CASSFGIRETQYF.

This clone was seen once. The chain carries TRBV10-1 and TRBJ1-1; 9 nucleotides agree with TRBD1. Germline V gene data show CDR1 as WNHNN and CDR2 as SYGVQD (reference sequence). The CDR3 sequence is 15 residues long. V shed 7 bases, J shed 6 bases, and the junction held 12 bases outside the gene matches. CDR3 DNA: TGCGCCAGCAAGCGTGGGACAGGGCGTCTGGCTGAAGCTTTCTTT. It specifies CASKRGTGRLAEAFF.

The chain couples TRBV18 to TRBJ2-7; tentatively, D is TRBD1 (6 bases). The V gene's germline CDR1 is KGHSH and CDR2 LQKENI. The V and J ends lost 3 bases and 1 base respectively, with 16 bases between them. This CDR3 is built from 16 residues. CDR3 nucleotide sequence: TGTGCCAGCTCACCGAGTGTACAGGGTACTTCCTACGAGCAGTACTTC. Translated: CASSPSVQGTSYEQYF.

A single count supports this clone. The V and J genes are TRBV14 and TRBJ2-7; 9 bases agree with TRBD1. Germline CDR1 SGHDN, CDR2 FVKESK. This CDR3 comprises 15 residues. V lost 4 bases, J lost 3 bases, and 7 bases stayed unmatched. CDR3 protein: CASSLMGQGIYEQYF. The CDR3 DNA follows: TGTGCCAGCAGCCTTATGGGACAGGGAATCTACGAGCAGTACTTC.

This clone was recorded once. The chain recombines TRBV6-1 with TRBJ1-5; 8 bases agree with TRBD1. The junction had 5 bases not matched to a gene; V was cut back by 2 bases and J by 5 bases. This CDR3 has 15 amino acids. Looked up from germline, CDR1 is MNHNS and CDR2 is SASEGT. The CDR3 sequence is CASSEMTGVDQPQHF. The CDR3 nucleotides are TGTGCCAGCAGTGAAATGACAGGGGTCGATCAGCCCCAGCATTTT.

This clone was seen more than once but under ten times. The chain employs TRBV2 and TRBJ2-3; D possibly corresponds to TRBD1 (6 bases). Germline values: CDR1 SNHLY, CDR2 FYNNEI. The CDR3 loop spans 15 amino acids. The V gene lost 6 bases and the J gene lost 0 bases, with 13 bases spanning the gap. The chain's CDR3 is CASRGQSTSTDTQYF. The CDR3 nucleotides are TGTGCCAGCAGAGGACAGAGCACTAGCACAGATACGCAGTATTTT.

The chain couples TRBV7-6 to TRBJ2-1; D might be TRBD2 (6 bases). The CDR3 is 16 amino acids. Trimming shortened V by 1 base and J by 0 bases, and 10 bases separated the two germline ends. Germline V gene sequence: CDR1 SGHVS, CDR2 FNYEAQ. The CDR3 sequence: CASSLDSGLSYNEQFF. CDR3 bases: TGTGCCAGCAGCTTAGATAGCGGCCTCTCCTACAATGAGCAGTTCTTC.

The J gene is TRBJ2-7, the V gene TRBV6-6, with 12 bases identical to TRBD1. Trimming took 6 bases from V and 5 from J; bases not matched to a gene: 11. CDR3 length: 16 residues. Germline CDR1 MNHNY, CDR2 SVGAGI (reference sequence). This CDR3 is CASSQQPRDRGHEQYF. The CDR3 DNA is TGTGCCAGCAGCCAACAACCCCGGGACAGGGGGCACGAGCAGTACTTC.

This chain connects TRBV12-5 to TRBJ2-3, with 12 bases matching TRBD2. V dropped 6 bases and J dropped 7; count of bases not matched to a gene: 5. The germline V gene encodes CDR1 LGHNT and CDR2 FRNRAP. The CDR3 spans 14 residues. Here the CDR3 reads CASGPGLAGHTQYF. The CDR3 region has the DNA TGTGCTAGTGGACCCGGACTAGCGGGGCATACGCAGTATTTT.

This clone was found a few times. This chain links TRBV25-1 with TRBJ2-7; possible D gene TRBD1, 6 bases. Germline V lookup: CDR1 MGHDK, CDR2 SYGVNS. With 2 bases removed from V and 1 base from J, the gap between germline ends came to 15 bases. The CDR3 covers 16 residues. The CDR3, as DNA: TGTGCCAGCAGTGAAAAGGGCAGGGGCCGGTCCTACGAGCAGTACTTC. This encodes CASSEKGRGRSYEQYF.

V and J are TRBV11-2 and TRBJ2-2; a possible D gene is TRBD2 (6 bases). Germline lookup yields CDR1 SGHAT and CDR2 FQNNGV. The CDR3 totals 13 residues. With 4 bases removed from V and 8 bases from J, the gap between germline ends came to 11 bases. The CDR3 sequence: CASSSTGEGELFF. The CDR3 coding sequence is TGTGCCAGCAGCTCGACGGGAGAAGGGGAGCTGTTTTTT.

The V gene is TRBV25-1, the J gene TRBJ1-1; D not resolved. V lost 9 bases to trimming and J lost 3 bases, with 11 bases between them. Germline V lookup: CDR1 MGHDK, CDR2 SYGVNS. The CDR3 runs 12 residues. This chain's CDR3 is CASCRVDTEAFF. For the CDR3, the DNA is TGTGCCAGTTGCCGGGTGGACACTGAAGCTTTCTTT. Full variable domain (missing parts from reference TRBV25-1 and TRBJ1-1): EADIYQTPRYLVIGTGKKITLECSQTMGHDKMYWYQQDPGMELHLIHYSYGVNSTEKGDLSSESTVSRIRTEHFPLTLESARPSHTSQYLCASCRVDTEAFFGQGTRLTVV.

This clone was observed once. The chain recombines TRBV4-2 with TRBJ1-3; tentatively, D is TRBD1 (5 bases). This CDR3 region has 15 residues. Germline CDR1 is LGHNA and CDR2 is YNFKEQ. The V end lost 5 bases, the J end lost 4 bases, and 15 bases lay between the germline ends. CDR3 sequence (DNA): TGTGCCAGCAGCGGGGAGGGGCTAACGGGAAACACCATATATTTT. It codes for CASSGEGLTGNTIYF.

This sequence joins TRBV5-6 and TRBJ2-7, with a weak D call TRBD2 (5 bases). This CDR3 spans 13 amino acids. The V end was cut by 3 bases, the J end by 2 bases, with 9 bases between. The germline V gene encodes CDR1 SGHDT and CDR2 YYEEEE. The CDR3 DNA follows: TGTGCCAGCAGCTCTAGCAGACCCTACGAGCAGTACTTC. As protein: CASSSSRPYEQYF.

This chain uses TRBV29-1 with TRBJ2-1; 8 bases align to TRBD2. The J segment lost 0 bases and the V segment lost 5 bases, leaving 3 bases of the junction unmatched. CDR3 length equals 14 residues. CDR1 is SQVTM, CDR2 ANQGSEA, per germline. The CDR3 spells CSVLAGSSYNEQFF. The CDR3 DNA reads TGCAGCGTTTTAGCGGGGAGCTCCTACAATGAGCAGTTCTTC.

The J gene is TRBJ1-4, the V gene TRBV5-1; D remains unclear. CDR3 length: 15 residues. Germline CDR1 SGHRS, CDR2 YFSETQ. V was cut by 1 base and J by 0 bases, with 7 bases left in between. CDR3 nucleotide sequence: TGCGCCAGCAGCTTGACAGCCACAACTAATGAAAAACTGTTTTTT. This sequence encodes CASSLTATTNEKLFF.

This chain joins TRBV28 and TRBJ2-7, with 9 bases lining up with TRBD1. After removal of 2 bases from V and 3 bases from J, the junction contained 5 bases not matched to a gene. The CDR3 is made up of 15 amino acids. From germline, CDR1 is MDHEN and CDR2 SYDVKM. CDR3 amino acids: CASSLGGQGGYEQYF. The DNA for the CDR3 is TGTGCCAGCAGTTTAGGGGGACAGGGTGGCTACGAGCAGTACTTC. The full variable domain, in which reference TRBV28 and TRBJ2-7 provide the parts outside the CDR3, is DVKVTQSSRYLVKRTGEKVFLECVQDMDHENMFWYRQDPGLGLRLIYFSYDVKMKEKGDIPEGYSVSREKKERFSLILESASTNQTSMYLCASSLGGQGGYEQYFGPGTRLTVT.

The J gene is TRBJ1-5, the V gene TRBV28; a weak D match, TRBD1 (5 bases). This CDR3 region has 14 residues. V was shortened by 6 bases and J by 0 bases, with 9 bases between the two germline ends. Looked up from germline, CDR1 is MDHEN and CDR2 is SYDVKM. The CDR3 DNA reads TGTGCCAGCAGACGACAGTTTAGCAATCAGCCCCAGCATTTT. It translates to CASRRQFSNQPQHF.

This clone has more than one count but fewer than ten. This chain connects TRBV7-2 to TRBJ1-5; no reliable D call. Germline V gene lookup returns CDR1 SGHTA and CDR2 FQGNSA. The CDR3 length is 15 residues. With 1 base removed from V and 1 base from J, the gap between germline ends came to 8 bases. The CDR3 bases are TGTGCCAGCAGCTTAGTTGCCCAGAGCAATCAGCCCCAGCATTTT. Translated, it gives CASSLVAQSNQPQHF.

This clone was found a few times. This sequence joins TRBV5-6 and TRBJ1-2, with D tentatively TRBD1 (6 bases). Looked up from germline, CDR1 is SGHDT and CDR2 is YYEEEE. This CDR3 has 15 amino acids. Trimming stripped 2 bases from V and 10 bases from J, with 21 bases between. CDR3 nucleotide sequence: TGTGCCAGCAGCTTTAATTCGGGACAAAAGGACGACTACACCTTC. It translates to CASSFNSGQKDDYTF.

The chain is built from TRBV7-9 and TRBJ2-3; TRBD2 matches 13 bases. The CDR3 has 15 residues. The germline V gene encodes CDR1 SEHNR and CDR2 FQNEAQ (reference sequence). Trimming cost V 5 bases and J 5 bases; bases outside gene matches: 4. The CDR3 DNA reads TGTGCCAGCAGCCCGGGACTAGCGGGAATAGATACGCAGTATTTT. Translation gives CASSPGLAGIDTQYF. The complete variable domain, with remaining parts taken from reference TRBV7-9 and TRBJ2-3, reads DTGVSQNPRHKITKRGQNVTFRCDPISEHNRLYWYRQTLGQGPEFLTYFQNEAQLEKSRLLSDRFSAERPKGSFSTLEIQRTEQGDSAMYLCASSPGLAGIDTQYFGPGTRLTVL.

The chain uses TRBV29-1 and TRBJ2-5; TRBD2 is a possible D gene (6 bases). Germline lookup yields CDR1 SQVTM and CDR2 ANQGSEA. The CDR3 is 13 amino acids. V was cut by 4 bases and J by 5 bases, with 14 bases left in between. In DNA form, the CDR3 reads TGCAGCGTTGCTCAGAATGGGGGGGAGACCCAGTACTTC. Protein sequence: CSVAQNGGETQYF. The complete variable domain, with remaining parts taken from reference TRBV29-1 and TRBJ2-5, reads SAVISQKPSRDICQRGTSLTIQCQVDSQVTMMFWYRQQPGQSLTLIATANQGSEATYESGFVIDKFPISRPNLTFSTLTVSNMSPEDSSIYLCSVAQNGGETQYFGPGTRLLVL.

J is TRBJ1-2 and V is TRBV6-1; D unresolved. The ends were cut back, 2 bases at V and 7 bases at J, with 5 bases in the middle. Germline assignment: CDR1 MNHNS and CDR2 SASEGT. CDR3 length: 11 residues. CDR3 nucleotides: TGTGCCAGCAGTGAACGAGGTGGCTACACCTTC. This codes for CASSERGGYTF.

The chain combines TRBV5-1 with TRBJ2-5, with TRBD2 identical over 7 bases. The V gene end was trimmed by 3 bases and the J gene end by 2 bases; junction bases not matched to a gene: 7. From germline, CDR1 is SGHRS and CDR2 YFSETQ. CDR3 length: 15 amino acids. For the CDR3, the DNA is TGCGCCAGCAGCTCCCGACTAGCTGAACAAGAGACCCAGTACTTC. It translates to CASSSRLAEQETQYF.

The chain employs TRBV28 and TRBJ2-1, with D possibly matching TRBD2 (6 bases). The V gene's germline CDR1 is MDHEN and CDR2 SYDVKM. V gave up 6 bases and J gave up 0 bases, with 15 bases separating them. The CDR3 has 16 residues. The CDR3 bases are TGTGCCAGCAGCCCCGGAGGGGCGGGCTCCTACAATGAGCAGTTCTTC. Its translation: CASSPGGAGSYNEQFF.

This clone occurred a few times. The V call is TRBV20-1, the J call TRBJ2-7; possible D gene TRBD2, 6 bases. Germline loops: CDR1 DFQATT, CDR2 SNEGSKA (reference sequence). The ends were cut back, 2 bases at V and 4 bases at J, with 6 bases in the middle. The CDR3 covers 11 residues. In nucleotides, the CDR3 is TGCAGTGCTAGACGGGAGTACGAGCAGTACTTC. Its protein is CSARREYEQYF.

This clone was recorded only once. The J gene is TRBJ2-5, the V gene TRBV19, with 13 bases that match TRBD2. The germline CDR1 and CDR2 sequences are LNHDA and SQIVND (reference sequence). V gave up 6 bases and J gave up 5 bases; unmatched junction bases: 9. CDR3 length equals 16 residues. This chain's CDR3 is CASSRTSGSLMETQYF. Written as DNA, the CDR3 is TGTGCCAGTAGCAGGACTAGCGGGAGCCTCATGGAGACCCAGTACTTC.

J is TRBJ1-1 and V is TRBV18; perhaps TRBD1 as D (6 bases). V lost 3 bases, J lost 3 bases, and 14 bases lay in between. Germline CDR1 is KGHSH and CDR2 is LQKENI. The CDR3 is made up of 15 amino acids. CDR3 residues: CASSPTGQYYTEAFF. CDR3 in DNA: TGTGCCAGCTCACCCACTGGACAGTATTACACTGAAGCTTTCTTT.

V and J are TRBV30 and TRBJ1-3; possible D gene TRBD1, 6 bases. The V end lost 3 bases, the J end lost 2 bases, and 14 bases lay between the germline ends. The germline CDR1 and CDR2 sequences are GTSNPN and SVGIG (reference sequence). CDR3 length equals 15 residues. CDR3 nucleotide sequence: TGTGCCTGGAGCCTCGCAGGGGCTCCTGGAAACACCATATATTTT. It yields the protein CAWSLAGAPGNTIYF. The variable domain in full, completed from reference TRBV30 and TRBJ1-3, reads SQTIHQWPATLVQPVGSPLSLECTVEGTSNPNLYWYRQAAGRGLQLLFYSVGIGQISSEVPQNLSASRPQDRQFILSSKKLLLSDSGFYLCAWSLAGAPGNTIYFGEGSWLTVV.